These 30 T cell receptor beta chains originate from one sample sequenced in a study of CD8+ T cells in alopecia areata. cDNA reverse transcribed from extracted RNA served as the sequencing template. The method was immunoSEQ multiplex PCR; TCRdb's version includes in-frame clones alone and lacks a portion of them. The sample has approximately 130,000 clones, around 50% seen once. Sequences were obtained from NKG2D-low CD8+ T cells sorted from blood. The source of these receptors is a human donor with alopecia areata.

This clone was observed a handful of times. This chain joins TRBV7-8 and TRBJ2-1, with D maybe TRBD2 (6 bases). The V gene lost 4 bases and the J gene lost 0 bases, with 13 bases spanning the gap. Germline V lookup: CDR1 SGHVS, CDR2 FQNEAQ. This CDR3 has 16 amino acids. The CDR3 loop reads CASSSFREYSYNEQFF. CDR3 coding DNA: TGTGCCAGCAGCTCCTTTCGGGAGTACTCCTACAATGAGCAGTTCTTC. Full variable domain (missing parts from reference TRBV7-8 and TRBJ2-1): GAGVSQSPRYKVAKRGQDVALRCDPISGHVSLFWYQQALGQGPEFLTYFQNEAQLDKSGLPSDRFFAERPEGSVSTLKIQRTQQEDSAVYLCASSSFREYSYNEQFFGPGTRLTVL.

The rearrangement uses TRBV2 and TRBJ2-1, with D possibly called TRBD1 or TRBD2 (5 bases each). Germline V lookup: CDR1 SNHLY, CDR2 FYNNEI. V gave up 5 bases and J gave up 5 bases, with 19 bases separating them. The CDR3 contains 16 residues. The CDR3 region is CASSSGTLRGNNEQFF. The DNA of the CDR3 is TGTGCCAGCAGTTCGGGGACCTTGAGGGGAAACAATGAGCAGTTCTTC.

This clone was counted a few times. The chain combines TRBV7-9 with TRBJ2-7, with 7 bases lining up with TRBD1. With V trimmed by 5 bases and J by 7 bases, 11 bases remained unmatched. Per germline, CDR1 SEHNR and CDR2 FQNEAQ (reference sequence). The CDR3 covers 14 residues. The CDR3 coding sequence is TGTGCCAGCAGCGCACGACAGGGAAAGGAAGAGCAGTACTTC. It is translated as CASSARQGKEEQYF. The full variable domain, its missing parts supplied by reference TRBV7-9 and TRBJ2-7, is DTGVSQNPRHKITKRGQNVTFRCDPISEHNRLYWYRQTLGQGPEFLTYFQNEAQLEKSRLLSDRFSAERPKGSFSTLEIQRTEQGDSAMYLCASSARQGKEEQYFGPGTRLTVT.

The chain is built from TRBV4-3 and TRBJ2-1; TRBD1 matches at 8 bases. This CDR3 has 16 residues. Germline CDR1 LGHNA, CDR2 YSLEER. The ends lost 4 bases at V and 4 bases at J; junction bases unmatched: 9. In nucleotides, the CDR3 is TGCGCCAGCAGCCTCCTTCCGGGACAGGAATACAATGAGCAGTTCTTC. It translates to CASSLLPGQEYNEQFF.

This clone showed up just a few times. The chain carries TRBV29-1 and TRBJ1-1; the D is unclear. CDR3 length: 11 amino acids. Trimming shortened V by 1 base and J by 8 bases, and 8 bases separated the two germline ends. Germline V lookup: CDR1 SQVTM, CDR2 ANQGSEA. As DNA, the CDR3 is TGCAGCGTTGAAGTCGTCCTAGAAGCTTTCTTT. As protein: CSVEVVLEAFF.

The genes are TRBV4-1 and TRBJ1-5; no reliable D call. From germline, CDR1 is MGHRA and CDR2 YSYEKL. V dropped 0 bases and J dropped 4 bases, with 13 bases sitting between them. The CDR3 covers 16 residues. The CDR3 nucleotides are TGCGCCAGCAGCCAAGATGCGGGGTATGGAAATCAGCCCCAGCATTTT. Its translation is CASSQDAGYGNQPQHF.

This clone has more than one count but fewer than ten. The V gene is TRBV29-1, the J gene TRBJ1-2; D not resolved. Per the germline V gene, CDR1 is SQVTM and CDR2 is ANQGSEA. The CDR3 covers 14 residues. Trimming cost V 6 bases and J 2 bases, with 16 bases left between them. The CDR3 coding sequence is TGCAGCGTGAGGCTGGCAGCAGAAAACTATGGCTACACCTTC. Translating gives CSVRLAAENYGYTF.

The chain employs TRBV2 and TRBJ2-1; 8 bases are shared with TRBD2. Germline V gene sequence: CDR1 SNHLY, CDR2 FYNNEI. The CDR3 runs to 13 residues. J lost 1 base, V lost 10 bases, and 3 bases had no gene match. The chain's CDR3 is CAIREGSYNEQFF. The CDR3 DNA reads as TGTGCCATACGGGAGGGGTCCTACAATGAGCAGTTCTTC.

This clone was seen more than once but under ten times. The chain couples TRBV14 to TRBJ2-2; D is ambiguous. CDR1 is SGHDN, CDR2 FVKESK, per germline. The CDR3 is made up of 15 amino acids. Deletions cut 3 bases from V and 7 bases from J, with 15 bases between. CDR3 loop: CASSHSGRGIGELFF. CDR3 coding DNA: TGTGCCAGCAGCCACAGTGGACGCGGTATCGGGGAGCTGTTTTTT.

This sequence joins TRBV28 and TRBJ1-5; D is undetermined. From germline, CDR1 is MDHEN and CDR2 SYDVKM. This CDR3 contains 16 residues. The V and J ends lost 5 bases and 0 bases respectively, with 14 bases between them. CDR3 bases: TGTGCCAGCAGTATCCTAACCGACGGTAGCAATCAGCCCCAGCATTTT. This sequence encodes CASSILTDGSNQPQHF.

The table lists this clone with a few counts. Here the CDR3 reads CASSSGTSGSYEQYF. The CDR3 coding sequence is TGTGCCAGCAGCTCCGGGACTAGCGGATCCTACGAGCAGTACTTC. V gene TRBV5-6 combines with J gene TRBJ2-7, with TRBD2 identical over 11 bases. The CDR3 length is 15 residues. The germline CDR1 and CDR2 sequences are SGHDT and YYEEEE. The V and J ends lost 3 bases and 1 base, in that order; junction bases with no gene match: 3.

The CDR3 nucleotides are TGCAGCGTGACTTCCTACAATGAGCAGTTCTTC. Its translation is CSVTSYNEQFF. The chain joins TRBV29-1 to TRBJ2-1; D call uncertain. Trimming pared 6 bases from V and 1 base from J, leaving 4 bases between. CDR1 is SQVTM and CDR2 is ANQGSEA in the germline V gene. CDR3 length: 11 amino acids.

In its sample, this clone was seen once. V is TRBV7-9 and J is TRBJ2-7; 8 bases match TRBD2. This CDR3 is 19 amino acids long. Per germline, CDR1 SEHNR and CDR2 FQNEAQ (reference sequence). The junction had 21 bases not matched to a gene; V was cut back by 1 base and J by 7 bases. CDR3: CASSLETRDASGGPREQYF. CDR3 in DNA: TGTGCCAGCAGCTTAGAAACTAGGGATGCGAGCGGGGGCCCTAGGGAGCAGTACTTC.

V and J are TRBV25-1 and TRBJ2-3; D gene unclear. The CDR3 is 12 residues long. Deletions cut 10 bases from V and 0 bases from J, with 8 bases between. From germline, CDR1 is MGHDK and CDR2 SYGVNS. CDR3 sequence reads: CATGLSTDTQYF. In DNA, the CDR3 is TGTGCCACAGGCCTTAGCACAGATACGCAGTATTTT. Full variable domain (missing parts from reference TRBV25-1 and TRBJ2-3): EADIYQTPRYLVIGTGKKITLECSQTMGHDKMYWYQQDPGMELHLIHYSYGVNSTEKGDLSSESTVSRIRTEHFPLTLESARPSHTSQYLCATGLSTDTQYFGPGTRLTVL.

A few counts support this clone. The J gene is TRBJ2-5, the V gene TRBV29-1; no definite D call. The length of the CDR3 is 15 residues. V lost 3 bases, J lost 0 bases, and 14 bases lay in between. Germline V gene sequence: CDR1 SQVTM, CDR2 ANQGSEA. CDR3 DNA: TGCAGCGTTGAGAAAGGTATTAGTTACCAAGAGACCCAGTACTTC. Translating it yields CSVEKGISYQETQYF.

The chain has TRBV27 and TRBJ1-2; 7 bases match TRBD1. The J segment lost 4 bases and the V segment lost 5 bases, leaving 10 bases of the junction unmatched. This CDR3 spans 15 amino acids. CDR1 MNHEY and CDR2 SMNVEV come from the germline V gene (reference sequence). CDR3 sequence (DNA): TGTGCCAGCAGTCCATCGACAGGGTTCGCCTATGGCTACACCTTC. Its translation: CASSPSTGFAYGYTF.

The chain combines TRBV29-1 with TRBJ2-7; TRBD1 agrees at 7 bases. Germline V lookup: CDR1 SQVTM, CDR2 ANQGSEA. After removal of 6 bases from V and 4 bases from J, the junction contained 18 bases not matched to a gene. CDR3 length: 16 residues. CDR3 sequence reads: CSVIKTGTESGYEQYF. The CDR3 nucleotides are TGCAGCGTGATCAAGACCGGGACAGAGAGTGGTTACGAGCAGTACTTC.

Here the CDR3 reads CSVEDRLAGGDTQYF. DNA of the CDR3: TGCAGCGTTGAAGATCGACTAGCGGGAGGAGATACGCAGTATTTT. The chain is built from TRBV29-1 and TRBJ2-3, with TRBD2 matching 13 bases. After removal of 0 bases from V and 5 bases from J, the junction contained 2 bases not matched to a gene. This CDR3 is 15 amino acids long. The germline V gene has CDR1 SQVTM and CDR2 ANQGSEA.

This clone was observed a handful of times. The chain carries TRBV29-1 and TRBJ2-2, with D unresolved. Looked up from germline, CDR1 is SQVTM and CDR2 is ANQGSEA. V shed 3 bases and J shed 5 bases, with 7 bases lying between them. The CDR3 covers 12 residues. The CDR3 coding sequence is TGCAGCGTTGACAAGCAAACCGGGGAGCTGTTTTTT. Its protein is CSVDKQTGELFF.

This clone has only a few counts. The J gene is TRBJ2-7, the V gene TRBV10-3, with 7 bases aligning to TRBD1. The CDR3 length is 13 residues. From germline, CDR1 is ENHRY and CDR2 SYGVKD. V shed 6 bases and J 4 bases; nucleotides not matched to a gene: 6. The CDR3 region has the DNA TGTGCCATCAGCCCGACAGGGCCGTACGAGCAGTACTTC. It yields the protein CAISPTGPYEQYF.

The chain joins TRBV9 to TRBJ1-6; D is ambiguous. Germline loops: CDR1 SGDLS, CDR2 YYNGEE. V dropped 0 bases and J dropped 9 bases, with 4 bases sitting between them. The CDR3 runs 12 residues. The chain's CDR3 is CASSVGGSPLHF. The DNA of the CDR3 is TGTGCCAGCAGCGTAGGCGGTTCACCCCTCCACTTT.

This sequence joins TRBV29-1 and TRBJ2-5, with D possibly being TRBD1 (5 bases). CDR3 length: 12 amino acids. Trimming removed 4 bases at V and 1 base at J, with 7 bases between. Germline lookup yields CDR1 SQVTM and CDR2 ANQGSEA. The DNA for the CDR3 is TGCAGCGTTGCCAGGGTCCAAGAGACCCAGTACTTC. Translated, it gives CSVARVQETQYF.

A few counts support this clone. The chain uses TRBV6-5 and TRBJ1-1, with TRBD1 as a possible D gene (6 bases). Trimming stripped 9 bases from V and 4 bases from J, with 12 bases between. Germline V gives CDR1 MNHEY, CDR2 SVGAGI. The CDR3 has 12 amino acids. This CDR3 is CASRQAGTEAFF. In nucleotides, the CDR3 is TGTGCCAGTAGACAGGCCGGCACTGAAGCTTTCTTT.

This clone was observed a few times. This chain links TRBV29-1 with TRBJ1-1; D is unclear. Trimming stripped 4 bases from V and 6 bases from J, with 12 bases between. The CDR3 loop spans 12 amino acids. Looked up from germline, CDR1 is SQVTM and CDR2 is ANQGSEA. In DNA, the CDR3 is TGCAGCGTTGTATCAGTCGGCCCTGAAGCTTTCTTT. Encoded protein: CSVVSVGPEAFF.

This clone was observed a handful of times. The chain recombines TRBV6-5 with TRBJ1-2; 7 nucleotides line up with TRBD1. Per germline, CDR1 MNHEY and CDR2 SVGAGI. The CDR3 covers 13 residues. Losses at the gene ends were 5 bases for V and 4 bases for J; bases not matched to a gene: 4. DNA of the CDR3: TGTGCCAGCAGTCGACAGGGCTTCTATGGCTACACCTTC. The encoded protein is CASSRQGFYGYTF.

This clone was seen only a few times. The chain recombines TRBV29-1 with TRBJ2-1, with 9 positions matching TRBD1. Germline CDR1 is SQVTM and CDR2 is ANQGSEA. This CDR3 has 12 amino acids. V lost 4 bases to trimming and J lost 5 bases; unmatched junction nucleotides: 0. CDR3 coding DNA: TGCAGCGTTGGGACAGGGGACAATGAGCAGTTCTTC. Translated: CSVGTGDNEQFF.

A few counts support this clone. V usage is TRBV2 and J usage is TRBJ2-7, with TRBD1 matching over 9 bases. This CDR3 is 14 amino acids long. Losses at the gene ends were 7 bases for V and 4 bases for J; bases not matched to a gene: 8. Looked up from germline, CDR1 is SNHLY and CDR2 is FYNNEI. This chain's CDR3 is CASNPGQGIYEQYF. The CDR3 nucleotides read TGTGCCAGCAACCCCGGACAGGGGATATACGAGCAGTACTTC.

V is TRBV30 and J is TRBJ1-2; a weak D match, TRBD1 (5 bases). CDR3 size: 15 residues. Deletions cut 4 bases from V and 3 bases from J, with 18 bases between. The germline V gene has CDR1 GTSNPN and CDR2 SVGIG (reference sequence). This chain's CDR3 is CAWTVGVSPYYGYTF. CDR3 nucleotides: TGTGCCTGGACGGTGGGGGTATCGCCATACTATGGCTACACCTTC.

This CDR3 reads CASTQGNEQFF. CDR3 in DNA: TGTGCCAGCACCCAGGGTAATGAGCAGTTCTTC. The rearrangement uses TRBV27 and TRBJ2-1, with a tentative D call TRBD1 (5 bases). V gave up 7 bases and J gave up 7 bases, with 8 bases separating them. The V gene's germline CDR1 is MNHEY and CDR2 SMNVEV (reference sequence). The CDR3 extends over 11 amino acids.

The table lists this clone with a few counts. This chain connects TRBV29-1 to TRBJ2-1; D gene ambiguous. Between the trimmed V and J ends, which lost 5 bases and 3 bases, there was a span of 11 bases. The V gene's germline CDR1 is SQVTM and CDR2 ANQGSEA. The CDR3 consists of 13 residues. This chain's CDR3 is CSVTRPNYNEQFF. The DNA for the CDR3 is TGCAGCGTTACCCGACCCAACTACAATGAGCAGTTCTTC.